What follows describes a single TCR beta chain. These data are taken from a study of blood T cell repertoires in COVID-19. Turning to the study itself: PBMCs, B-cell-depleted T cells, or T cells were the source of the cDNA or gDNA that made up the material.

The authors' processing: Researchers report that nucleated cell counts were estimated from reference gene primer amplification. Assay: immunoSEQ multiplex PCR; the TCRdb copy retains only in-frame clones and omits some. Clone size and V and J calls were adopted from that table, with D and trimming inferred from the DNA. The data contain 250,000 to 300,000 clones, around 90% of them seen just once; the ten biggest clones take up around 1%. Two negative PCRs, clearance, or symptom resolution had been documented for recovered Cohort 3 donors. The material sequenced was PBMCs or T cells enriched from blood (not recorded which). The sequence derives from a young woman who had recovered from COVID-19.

For the CDR3, the DNA is TGTGCCAGCAGCGCGGGACTAGCGGGAGGAGAGGGGGACCCCTATCGCGAGCAGTACTTC. It codes for CASSAGLAGGEGDPYREQYF. The chain recombines TRBV7-8 with TRBJ2-7; 15 bases agree with TRBD2. CDR3 length: 20 residues. With 5 bases clipped from V and 6 bases from J, the junction kept 20 bases outside the gene matches. Germline values: CDR1 SGHVS, CDR2 FQNEAQ.